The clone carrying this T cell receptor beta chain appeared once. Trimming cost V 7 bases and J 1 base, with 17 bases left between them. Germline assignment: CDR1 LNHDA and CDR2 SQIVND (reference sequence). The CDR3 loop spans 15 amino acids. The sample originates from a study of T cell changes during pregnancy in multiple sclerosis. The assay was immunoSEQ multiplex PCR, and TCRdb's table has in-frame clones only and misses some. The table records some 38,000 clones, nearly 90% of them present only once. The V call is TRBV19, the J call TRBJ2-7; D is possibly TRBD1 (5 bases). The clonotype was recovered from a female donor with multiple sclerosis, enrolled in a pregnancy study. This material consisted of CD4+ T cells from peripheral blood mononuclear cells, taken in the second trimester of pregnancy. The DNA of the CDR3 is TGTGCCAGTATGAGGTCAGTGGGGCGATCCTACGAGCAGTACTTC. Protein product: CASMRSVGRSYEQYF.